Listed below are T cell receptor beta chains from one sample, sequenced in a study of blood T cell repertoires in COVID-19. Assay used: immunoSEQ multiplex PCR; TCRdb lists only in-frame clones, some missing. The sample yields about 74,000 clones, roughly four fifths seen once. The specimen was peripheral blood. Every receptor here comes from a man between 65 and 85 years old with acute or convalescent COVID-19. CDR3s include the opening cysteine and the closing phenylalanine or tryptophan. A D gene is named only where the DNA matches it firmly. Some rows have no size entry. The others give once, few or many, or a class for an expanded clone.

TRBJ2-1,TRBV5-4,-,-,TGTGCCAGCAGCCCCCCCCCGACTAATTCTATCAATGAGCAGTTCTTC,CASSPPPTNSINEQFF
TRBJ2-7,TRBV6-5,-,-,TGTGCCAGCAGACCGTCCCCAGCGAGCTCCTACGAGCAGTACTTC,CASRPSPASSYEQYF
TRBJ2-2,TRBV19,once,TRBD1,TGTGCCAGTAGTATCCAGGGGGCGAACACCGGGGAGCTGTTTTTT,CASSIQGANTGELFF
TRBJ2-2,TRBV18,once,-,TGTGCCAGCTCACCCGACAGAAACACCGGGGAGCTGTTTTTT,CASSPDRNTGELFF
TRBJ2-7,TRBV20-1,once,TRBD2,TGCAGATGGGGGGGAGAGTACGAGCAGTACTTC,CRWGGEYEQYF
TRBJ2-3,TRBV10-3,-,-,TGTGCCATCGCGAAAGGGAGCACTAGCACAGATACGCAGTATTTT,CAIAKGSTSTDTQYF
TRBJ2-3,TRBV30,-,TRBD2,TGTGCCTGGAGTATAGCGGGAACCACAGATACGCAGTATTTT,CAWSIAGTTDTQYF
TRBJ2-3,TRBV5-1,-,-,TGCGCCAGCAGCACAGTGGGCCCAGATACGCAGTATTTT,CASSTVGPDTQYF
TRBJ2-7,TRBV9,-,-,TGTGCCAGCAGCGTATCATGGCCCGTCAACTACGAGCAGTACTTC,CASSVSWPVNYEQYF
TRBJ2-2,TRBV4-3,few,TRBD1,TGCGCCAGCAGCCAAGATCCGGCAGGGGGCCTCGGGGAGCTGTTTTTT,CASSQDPAGGLGELFF
TRBJ2-3,TRBV5-1,-,-,TGCGCCAGCAGCTTGACACGGGAGCGCACAGATACGCAGTATTTT,CASSLTRERTDTQYF
TRBJ2-1,TRBV5-1,-,-,TGCGCCAGCAGCTTGGCCAACAGGGATTTGAACAATGAGCAGTTCTTC,CASSLANRDLNNEQFF
TRBJ2-7,TRBV7-9,-,TRBD2,TGTGCCAGCAGCTTAAGCGGGGGGAAAACCTACGAGCAGTACTTC,CASSLSGGKTYEQYF
TRBJ1-2,TRBV10-3,-,-,TGTGCCATCAGTGAGTCACTGACAGAGCGACGTGGCTACACCTTC,CAISESLTERRGYTF
TRBJ2-7,TRBV5-1,-,TRBD1,TGCGCCAGCAGCCCAACTCCGACAGGGAACGAGCAGTACTTC,CASSPTPTGNEQYF
TRBJ2-2,TRBV18,-,-,TGTGCCAGCTCACCGGGACAGAACACCGGGGAGCTGTTTTTT,CASSPGQNTGELFF
TRBJ2-7,TRBV19,-,-,TGTGCCAGTAGTGACGGCGGCTTGATTAACTACGAGCAGTACTTC,CASSDGGLINYEQYF
TRBJ2-7,TRBV6-1,-,-,TGTGCCAGCAGTGAATCTTACTGGACGGGAGCCTACGAGCAGTACTTC,CASSESYWTGAYEQYF